This TCR beta chain stems from a study of identical twins. Regarding the study as a whole: For out-of-frame alpha sequences shared by twins, low generation probability was in excess. Twin sharing of out-of-frame TCR alpha was underestimated by models in monozygotic pairs.

In this sample, this clonotype turned up many times. Antigen specificity is unknown. V lost 4 bases and J lost 6, with 13 bases in between. Per the germline V gene, CDR1 is LGHDT and CDR2 is YNNKEL (reference sequence). The CDR3 consists of 14 residues. From the 5' RACE reads, TCRdb called clonotypes with MiXCR, one entry per CDR3 protein. The profile shows roughly 700,000 distinct CDR3 sequences, approximately 9% of them singletons. These same data were also listed under a study on yellow fever vaccine responses in identical twins.

Source material: PBMCs. This chain joins TRBV3-1 and TRBJ1-5; no reliable D call. The sequence derives from a woman younger than 35 in good health. This CDR3 reads CASSPQLGGQPQHF. DNA of the CDR3: TGTGCCAGCAGCCCCCAACTAGGCGGTCAGCCCCAGCATTTT.